These T cell receptor beta chains were read from a single sample in a study of blood T cell repertoires in COVID-19. TCRdb keeps only in-frame clones here, not all; method: immunoSEQ multiplex PCR. The sample includes 200,000 to 300,000 clones, 88% of them seen just once. The sequenced sample was peripheral blood. The receptor set was obtained from a woman between 35 and 50 years old who had recovered from COVID-19. Each CDR3 is given without its conserved first and last residue. The D gene is left open where the match is weak. Some rows mark clone size as missing; the rest say once, few, many or name a class of expanded clone.

TRBV28 | NA | NA | ASRQPGRGLGQPQH
TRBV9 | NA | NA | ASSARGYEQY
TRBV7-2 | TRBD2 | NA | ASSPRNLAGGGQGNEQF
TRBV5-4 | NA | NA | ASSRGTANSYNEQF
TRBV7-8 | NA | NA | ASSLPAGPSTDTQY
TRBV5-6 | NA | few | ASSFPPLRLRHEQY
TRBV18 | TRBD2 | NA | ASSPPGLAGGLDEQY
TRBV27 | TRBD2 | NA | ASSLSPNPLAAANTGELF
TRBV11-3 | NA | NA | ASSPSGLPAYEQF
TRBV30 | NA | NA | AWRPVNYNSPLH
TRBV12-3/TRBV12-4 | NA | NA | ASNLRADSPLH
TRBV7-9 | TRBD2 | NA | ASSPISGRALAYNEQF
TRBV2 | TRBD1 | NA | ASSTPGQGVGEQY
TRBV6-5 | NA | NA | ASRETHPTDTQY
TRBV25-1 | TRBD2 | NA | ASRPTSGVINEQF
TRBV2 | TRBD1 | NA | ASSRGLGQPQH
TRBV4-3 | TRBD2 | NA | ASSRQAGIYEQY
TRBV11-2 | NA | NA | ASSLGASQNTGELF
TRBV29-1 | NA | once | SVEDPLTGPGHTEAF
TRBV15 | NA | once | ATSRAVQYPHNEQF
TRBV9 | NA | NA | ASSPRDTGEQY
TRBV7-9 | TRBD1 | NA | ASSSRRTGGPQDAGKLF
TRBV6-5 | TRBD1 | once | ASSSPRDSGEAF
TRBV5-1 | NA | NA | ASSLALTGTRSGATGELF
TRBV30 | NA | NA | ASPGRSGNTIY
TRBV5-1 | TRBD1 | NA | ASSGTVQETQY
TRBV30 | TRBD1 | NA | AWSPLTMWGTDTATNEKLF
TRBV4-3 | NA | NA | ASSQGGTGELF
TRBV18 | TRBD1 | NA | ASSPKGTGVSTGELF
TRBV9 | TRBD1 | NA | ASSPQGGYYNEQF
TRBV7-9 | NA | NA | ASSPFGTTSTDTQY
TRBV29-1 | TRBD2 | NA | SVESGGPHGELF
TRBV6-2/TRBV6-3 | NA | NA | ASSQKETQY
TRBV6-2/TRBV6-3 | TRBD1 | NA | ASSYSQGGQPQH
TRBV18 | TRBD1 | NA | ASSPSLTGLGTEAF
TRBV7-2 | NA | NA | ASTLGPPGVGNTEAF
TRBV4-3 | NA | NA | ASSLLSTHGTYTGELF
TRBV6-4 | TRBD1 | NA | ASSDLRQGNYGYT
TRBV5-1 | TRBD1 | NA | ASSTGQAGSYGYT